Shown below are 6 T cell receptor beta chains from a single sample sequenced in a study of T-cell memory formation after mild COVID-19. TCRdb re-analysed the 5' RACE reads in MiXCR, keeping a single row per CDR3 protein. This table holds approximately 390,000 distinct CDR3 sequences, approximately 15% found once. The sequencing sample was made of PBMCs or a T cell subset sorted from them (not recorded which). The receptors here all came from a young man who had mild COVID-19 (a few samples of this study predate the infection). Cell type and time point are not known.

V usage is TRBV14 and J usage is TRBJ2-1; TRBD1 matches 9 bases. The germline V gene has CDR1 SGHDN and CDR2 FVKESK. Germline trimming cut 8 bases from V and 4 bases from J; bases unmatched to any gene: 9. This CDR3 contains 15 residues. CDR3 in amino acids: CASRGRDRVYNEQFF. The DNA for the CDR3 is TGTGCCAGCCGAGGGCGGGACAGGGTGTACAATGAGCAGTTCTTC.

V is TRBV5-6 and J is TRBJ1-5; a weak D match, TRBD1 (6 bases). The V end was cut by 3 bases, the J end by 5 bases, with 12 bases between. The CDR3 runs 14 residues. CDR1 SGHDT and CDR2 YYEEEE come from the germline V gene. The chain's CDR3 is CASSSAGVHQPQHF. The CDR3 DNA follows: TGTGCCAGCAGCTCGGCAGGGGTACATCAGCCCCAGCATTTT.

The sample holds a few counts of this clonotype. The chain uses TRBV4-3 and TRBJ2-1; tentatively, D is TRBD2 (6 bases). The CDR3 spans 16 residues. Germline V gene data show CDR1 as LGHNA and CDR2 as YSLEER. V was cut by 0 bases and J by 7 bases, with 16 bases left in between. In DNA form, the CDR3 reads TGCGCCAGCAGCCAAGAGGGACTCCCCCCGGGGAATGAGCAGTTCTTC. Its protein is CASSQEGLPPGNEQFF.

This clonotype was seen more than once but under ten times. The chain links TRBV11-2 to TRBJ2-5; D is perhaps TRBD2 (6 bases). This CDR3 region has 13 residues. CDR1 SGHAT and CDR2 FQNNGV come from the germline V gene. Trimming pared 6 bases from V and 4 bases from J, leaving 12 bases between. As DNA, the CDR3 is TGTGCCAGCAGGGAGGGGTGGCGAGAGACCCAGTACTTC. This sequence encodes CASREGWRETQYF.

The chain employs TRBV4-3 and TRBJ2-2, with D unresolved. The V gene's germline CDR1 is LGHNA and CDR2 YSLEER. This CDR3 comprises 14 residues. Trimming shortened V by 2 bases and J by 7 bases, and 11 bases separated the two germline ends. DNA of the CDR3: TGCGCCAGCAGCCAATCCGAATACGGCGGGGAGCTGTTTTTT. Translated, it gives CASSQSEYGGELFF.

The J gene is TRBJ1-6, the V gene TRBV6-2 or TRBV6-3; 7 nucleotides line up with TRBD1. Germline assignment: CDR1 MNHEY and CDR2 SVGEGT. This CDR3 contains 20 residues. V lost 6 bases, J lost 10 bases, and 27 bases stayed unmatched. CDR3 nucleotides: TGTGCCAGCAGGACCGATAACGCCCCGCGGACAGGCGGGCGTCGCTCACCCCTCCACTTT. Its protein product is CASRTDNAPRTGGRRSPLHF.